The 28 T cell receptor beta chains in this list originate from one sample, sequenced in a study of cytomegalovirus exposure and HLA in healthy donors. Both 60 Vbeta primers and 13 Jbeta primers went into the PCR. The table came from immunoSEQ multiplex PCR; TCRdb's copy has only in-frame clones and leaves some out. The sample lists over 150,000 clones, 70% to 90% occurring once. Sample: PBMCs. The receptors shown here come from a woman aged 25 to 39 in good health and CMV-seropositive.

The chain employs TRBV10-3 and TRBJ2-7, with 9 bases lining up with TRBD1. With 0 bases clipped from V and 5 bases from J, the junction kept 8 bases outside the gene matches. Germline loops: CDR1 ENHRY, CDR2 SYGVKD. CDR3 size: 16 residues. The CDR3 spells CAISESGTGPSHEQYF. DNA of the CDR3: TGTGCCATCAGTGAGTCAGGGACAGGGCCTTCCCACGAGCAGTACTTC.

The chain links TRBV7-8 to TRBJ1-2, with 8 bases fitting TRBD1. Unmatched junction bases numbered 12, after V lost 5 bases and J lost 4 bases. CDR3 length equals 16 residues. Germline V gene lookup returns CDR1 SGHVS and CDR2 FQNEAQ. Here the CDR3 reads CASSPRTRGRSYGYTF. CDR3 nucleotides: TGTGCCAGCAGCCCGCGTACCAGGGGGCGTAGCTATGGCTACACCTTC.

This clone has a handful of counts. CDR3 sequence: CASSIAGSNQPQHF. CDR3 DNA sequence: TGTGCCAGTAGTATAGCCGGTAGCAATCAGCCCCAGCATTTT. This chain joins TRBV19 and TRBJ1-5; D remains ambiguous. Trimming took off 1 base at V and 0 bases at J, with 4 bases between the two ends. The CDR3 totals 14 residues. Looked up from germline, CDR1 is LNHDA and CDR2 is SQIVND (reference sequence).

The V call is TRBV7-9, the J call TRBJ1-5, with 9 bases identical to TRBD1. Germline V gene lookup returns CDR1 SEHNR and CDR2 FQNEAQ (reference sequence). Unmatched junction bases numbered 6, after V lost 5 bases and J lost 7 bases. The CDR3 length is 14 residues. The CDR3 coding sequence is TGTGCCAGCAGCCAGACAGGGGGGTCCCAGCCCCAGCATTTT. The encoded protein is CASSQTGGSQPQHF.

CDR3 sequence reads: CASSAAQGLVSPLHF. Written as DNA, the CDR3 is TGTGCCAGCAGCGCGGCCCAGGGGTTGGTTTCACCCCTCCACTTT. The V and J genes are TRBV7-9 and TRBJ1-6; D is possibly TRBD1 (6 bases). Germline CDR1 SEHNR, CDR2 FQNEAQ (reference sequence). The CDR3 is 15 residues long. V shed 5 bases and J shed 9 bases, with 17 bases lying between them.

V usage is TRBV27 and J usage is TRBJ1-1; 7 bases match TRBD1. In germline, CDR1 is MNHEY, CDR2 SMNVEV (reference sequence). The CDR3 has 14 residues. Losses at the gene ends were 7 bases for V and 5 bases for J; bases not matched to a gene: 10. The CDR3 bases are TGTGCCAGCAAGATGACAGGGTCAGGAACTGAAGCTTTCTTT. Protein sequence: CASKMTGSGTEAFF.

The chain combines TRBV7-3 with TRBJ1-1; TRBD1 aligns across 8 bases. The CDR3 has 14 amino acids. The ends lost 4 bases at V and 3 bases at J; junction bases unmatched: 4. Looked up from germline, CDR1 is SGHTA and CDR2 is FQGTGA. This CDR3 reads CASSSQGADTEAFF. The CDR3 DNA is TGTGCCAGCAGCTCCCAGGGGGCGGACACTGAAGCTTTCTTT. The whole variable domain, filled in from reference TRBV7-3 and TRBJ1-1, reads GAGVSQTPSNKVTEKGKYVELRCDPISGHTALYWYRQSLGQGPEFLIYFQGTGAADDSGLPNDRFFAVRPEGSVSTLKIQRTERGDSAVYLCASSSQGADTEAFFGQGTRLTVV.

The genes are TRBV19 and TRBJ1-1; D not certain. V lost 6 bases and J 1 base, leaving 15 bases between the germline ends. Germline CDR1 is LNHDA and CDR2 is SQIVND (reference sequence). The CDR3 spans 15 residues. This chain's CDR3 is CASSSRVAGNTEAFF. CDR3 nucleotides: TGTGCCAGTAGCTCGAGGGTAGCAGGGAACACTGAAGCTTTCTTT.

The rearrangement uses TRBV9 and TRBJ1-1, with D perhaps TRBD1 (5 bases). The CDR3 sequence is 15 residues long. Deletions cut 0 bases from V and 1 base from J, with 10 bases between. From germline, CDR1 is SGDLS and CDR2 YYNGEE. The CDR3 DNA sequence: TGTGCCAGCAGCGTAGCGGGCAGGGCGAACACTGAAGCTTTCTTT. Translated: CASSVAGRANTEAFF.

This clone has only one observation. In DNA form, the CDR3 reads TGTGCCAGCAGCCCCCCCGGGACAGGGGTAAATGGCGAGCAGTACTTC. Translating it yields CASSPPGTGVNGEQYF. This chain joins TRBV9 and TRBJ2-7, with TRBD1 identical over 10 bases. There are 16 residues in the CDR3. Germline V gene data show CDR1 as SGDLS and CDR2 as YYNGEE. J gave up 6 bases and V 4 bases, and 13 bases lay outside the gene matches.

This clone was seen a few times. V gene TRBV7-2 combines with J gene TRBJ2-5, with TRBD2 identical over 8 bases. CDR1 and CDR2 from the germline V gene are SGHTA and FQGNSA. V trimming: 5 bases; J trimming: 1 base; junction bases outside the gene matches: 6. The CDR3 spans 15 residues. The DNA of the CDR3 is TGTGCCAGCAGCCCTAGGACTAGCCTCCAAGAGACCCAGTACTTC. This codes for CASSPRTSLQETQYF. Looking up the rest from reference TRBV7-2 and TRBJ2-5 gives the full variable domain: GAGVSQSPSNKVTEKGKDVELRCDPISGHTALYWYRQSLGQGLEFLIYFQGNSAPDKSGLPSDRFSAERTGGSVSTLTIQRTQQEDSAVYLCASSPRTSLQETQYFGPGTRLLVL.

CDR3 loop: CASSTGQGLTQYF. DNA for the CDR3: TGTGCCAGCAGCACCGGACAGGGGCTTACGCAGTATTTT. This chain joins TRBV7-3 and TRBJ2-3; TRBD1 matches 9 bases. Trimming took 5 bases from V and 8 from J; bases not matched to a gene: 5. Germline V lookup: CDR1 SGHTA, CDR2 FQGTGA. The CDR3 has 13 amino acids. The variable domain in full, completed from reference TRBV7-3 and TRBJ2-3, reads GAGVSQTPSNKVTEKGKYVELRCDPISGHTALYWYRQSLGQGPEFLIYFQGTGAADDSGLPNDRFFAVRPEGSVSTLKIQRTERGDSAVYLCASSTGQGLTQYFGPGTRLTVL.

J is TRBJ2-3 and V is TRBV19; 13 nucleotides agree with TRBD2. Per the germline V gene, CDR1 is LNHDA and CDR2 is SQIVND (reference sequence). The trim removed 5 bases at V and 6 bases at J, leaving 2 bases unmatched. This CDR3 spans 14 amino acids. As DNA, the CDR3 is TGTGCCAGTAGTTCGGGACTAGCGGGGGATACGCAGTATTTT. It encodes CASSSGLAGDTQYF.

The chain employs TRBV11-3 and TRBJ1-2, with D hard to call. The CDR3 sequence is 11 residues long. The germline V gene has CDR1 SGHNT and CDR2 YENEEA. V dropped 8 bases and J dropped 4 bases, with 8 bases sitting between them. The CDR3 sequence is CASGPTYGYTF. The CDR3 DNA follows: TGTGCCAGCGGCCCCACCTATGGCTACACCTTC.

This sequence joins TRBV5-1 and TRBJ1-1; TRBD1 is a possible D gene (6 bases). V was trimmed by 4 bases and J by 1 base, leaving 14 bases between them. CDR3 length: 15 amino acids. CDR1 SGHRS and CDR2 YFSETQ come from the germline V gene. CDR3 sequence reads: CASSDTPQGNTEAFF. CDR3 nucleotide sequence: TGCGCCAGCAGCGACACCCCACAGGGGAACACTGAAGCTTTCTTT.

This chain uses TRBV28 with TRBJ1-1, with unresolved D. The CDR3 contains 14 residues. CDR1 and CDR2 (germline): MDHEN, SYDVKM. Trimming removed 7 bases at V and 5 bases at J, with 17 bases between. CDR3: CASTFGSGETEAFF. CDR3 sequence (DNA): TGTGCCAGCACTTTCGGATCCGGGGAGACTGAAGCTTTCTTT.

The gene calls are TRBV2 and TRBJ2-2; 8 bases line up with TRBD2. There are 16 residues in the CDR3. V lost 7 bases and J lost 5; bases outside the gene matches: 12. CDR1 and CDR2 from the germline V gene are SNHLY and FYNNEI. This CDR3 reads CASTPEGLEHTGELFF. CDR3 nucleotides: TGTGCCAGCACCCCGGAGGGACTAGAACATACCGGGGAGCTGTTTTTT.

The rearrangement uses TRBV18 and TRBJ1-2; the match to TRBD1 covers 7 bases. The CDR3 covers 19 residues. Germline V gene data show CDR1 as KGHSH and CDR2 as LQKENI. V trimming: 5 bases; J trimming: 4 bases; junction bases outside the gene matches: 22. CDR3 DNA: TGTGCCAGCTCAAACATTGCGGGTGGAGGGGGCGATTTGCCCTATGGCTACACCTTC. Protein: CASSNIAGGGGDLPYGYTF. Supplemented by reference TRBV18 and TRBJ1-2, the full variable domain reads NAGVMQNPRHLVRRRGQEARLRCSPMKGHSHVYWYRQLPEEGLKFMVYLQKENIIDESGMPKERFSAEFPKEGPSILRIQQVVRGDSAAYFCASSNIAGGGGDLPYGYTFGSGTRLTVV.

This rearrangement joins TRBV6-5 to TRBJ2-1; the match to TRBD1 covers 9 bases. Germline V gene sequence: CDR1 MNHEY, CDR2 SVGAGI. With 5 bases clipped from V and 8 bases from J, the junction kept 10 bases outside the gene matches. The CDR3 is 15 amino acids. CDR3 sequence reads: CASSLPGQGFHEQFF. Written as DNA, the CDR3 is TGTGCCAGCAGTCTCCCGGGACAGGGTTTTCATGAGCAGTTCTTC.

The V gene is TRBV11-3, the J gene TRBJ2-3; TRBD2 matches 13 bases. With V trimmed by 5 bases and J by 3 bases, 8 bases remained unmatched. In germline, CDR1 is SGHNT, CDR2 YENEEA. This CDR3 is 17 amino acids long. The CDR3 loop is CASSLLAGGPGTDTQYF. CDR3 nucleotides: TGTGCCAGCAGCCTACTAGCGGGGGGGCCTGGGACAGATACGCAGTATTTT.

This clone was counted a single time. The chain couples TRBV7-6 to TRBJ2-1; 8 bases map to TRBD1. Trimming took 6 bases from V and 3 from J; bases not matched to a gene: 7. CDR3 length: 15 residues. In germline, CDR1 is SGHVS, CDR2 FNYEAQ. The CDR3 sequence: CASRPTGGIYNEQFF. CDR3 coding DNA: TGTGCCAGCAGGCCTACAGGGGGGATCTACAATGAGCAGTTCTTC.

This chain uses TRBV5-4 with TRBJ2-1; tentatively, D is TRBD2 (6 bases). The germline V gene encodes CDR1 SGHNT and CDR2 YYREEE (reference sequence). The CDR3 totals 15 residues. The V and J ends lost 0 bases and 4 bases respectively, with 11 bases between them. CDR3 DNA: TGTGCCAGCAGCTTGGACGGGGGTGTATACAATGAGCAGTTCTTC. Its translation is CASSLDGGVYNEQFF.

V usage is TRBV30 and J usage is TRBJ2-5; weak D call: TRBD1 (6 bases). The CDR3 has 13 residues. Looked up from germline, CDR1 is GTSNPN and CDR2 is SVGIG (reference sequence). The V and J ends lost 4 bases and 9 bases respectively, with 18 bases between them. For the CDR3, the DNA is TGTGCCTGGACTGTACAGGGTGGTGAGGCCCAGTACTTC. Protein product: CAWTVQGGEAQYF.

This chain connects TRBV4-1 to TRBJ2-2; D may be TRBD1 (5 bases). The CDR3 extends over 17 amino acids. V lost 1 base and J 3 bases, leaving 15 bases between the germline ends. The V gene's germline CDR1 is MGHRA and CDR2 YSYEKL. CDR3 loop: CASSQGGGRVHTGELFF. The CDR3 coding sequence is TGCGCCAGCAGCCAAGGGGGCGGCAGGGTCCACACCGGGGAGCTGTTTTTT.

The chain is built from TRBV6-6 and TRBJ2-1, with TRBD1 as a possible D gene (5 bases). The CDR3 has 16 amino acids. Germline V gives CDR1 MNHNY, CDR2 SVGAGI (reference sequence). V was clipped by 4 bases and J by 5 bases, with 18 bases between them. CDR3 nucleotides: TGTGCCAGCAGTTCGCGGTTCCGTACAGGTAACAATGAGCAGTTCTTC. Translated, it gives CASSSRFRTGNNEQFF.

J is TRBJ2-1 and V is TRBV19; no clear D gene. Germline lookup yields CDR1 LNHDA and CDR2 SQIVND (reference sequence). The CDR3 length is 13 residues. Trimming shortened V by 5 bases and J by 3 bases, and 8 bases separated the two germline ends. DNA for the CDR3: TGTGCCAGTAGTGTGTCCCACTACAATGAGCAGTTCTTC. It yields the protein CASSVSHYNEQFF.

The chain employs TRBV6-6 and TRBJ2-7; D may be TRBD1 (7 bases). The length of the CDR3 is 15 residues. CDR1 is MNHNY, CDR2 SVGAGI, per germline (reference sequence). The germline V and J ends were trimmed by 0 bases and 2 bases, with 11 bases remaining between them. The DNA of the CDR3 is TGTGCCAGCAGTTACTCTGGAGGGGGCCCCTACGAGCAGTACTTC. Translated, it gives CASSYSGGGPYEQYF.

The chain employs TRBV4-3 and TRBJ1-2; the match to TRBD1 covers 7 bases. V gave up 3 bases and J gave up 4 bases; unmatched junction bases: 11. Germline CDR1 and CDR2: LGHNA and YSLEER. The CDR3 length is 16 residues. CDR3 protein: CASSQGQPVSGYGYTF. For the CDR3, the DNA is TGCGCCAGCAGCCAGGGACAGCCGGTATCCGGCTATGGCTACACCTTC.